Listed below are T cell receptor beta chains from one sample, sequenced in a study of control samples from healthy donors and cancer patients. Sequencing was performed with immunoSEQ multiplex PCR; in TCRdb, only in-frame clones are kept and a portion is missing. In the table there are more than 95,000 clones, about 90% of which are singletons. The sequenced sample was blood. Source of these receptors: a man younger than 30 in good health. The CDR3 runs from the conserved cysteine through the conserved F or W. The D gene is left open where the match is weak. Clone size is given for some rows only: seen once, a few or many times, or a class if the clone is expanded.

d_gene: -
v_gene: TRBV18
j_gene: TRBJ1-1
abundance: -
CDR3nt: TGTGCCAGCTTGGGGGGGCTACGAACTGAAGCTTTCTTT
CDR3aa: CASLGGLRTEAFF

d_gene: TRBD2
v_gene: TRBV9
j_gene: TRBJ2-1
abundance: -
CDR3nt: TGTGCCAGCAGCTCCGGGACTAGCGGGTACAATGAGCAGTTCTTC
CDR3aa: CASSSGTSGYNEQFF

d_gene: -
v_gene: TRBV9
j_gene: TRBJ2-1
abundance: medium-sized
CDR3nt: TGTGCCAGCAGCCCGAGCGGAGGGACCTACAATGAGCAGTTCTTC
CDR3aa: CASSPSGGTYNEQFF

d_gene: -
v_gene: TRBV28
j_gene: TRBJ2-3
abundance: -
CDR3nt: TGTGCCAGCAGTTGGCGGCTAGCCCCAGATACGCAGTATTTT
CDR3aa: CASSWRLAPDTQYF

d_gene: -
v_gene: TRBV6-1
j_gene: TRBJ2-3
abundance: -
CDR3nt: TGTGCCAGCAGTGAAGCGACTACAGATACGCAGTATTTT
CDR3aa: CASSEATTDTQYF

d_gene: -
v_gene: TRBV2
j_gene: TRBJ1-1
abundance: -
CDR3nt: TGTGCCAGCAGTGAAGCTCGGGGGTTAGGCACTGAAGCTTTCTTT
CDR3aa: CASSEARGLGTEAFF

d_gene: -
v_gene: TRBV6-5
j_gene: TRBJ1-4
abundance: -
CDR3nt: TGTGCCAGCAGGCTCACAGCCGAAAAACTGTTTTTT
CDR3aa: CASRLTAEKLFF

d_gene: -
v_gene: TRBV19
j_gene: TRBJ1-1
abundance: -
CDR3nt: TGTGCCAGTAGTGTGAGGGGGGCTGAAGCTTTCTTT
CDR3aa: CASSVRGAEAFF

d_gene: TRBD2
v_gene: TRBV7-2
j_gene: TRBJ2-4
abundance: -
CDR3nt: TGTGCCAGCAGCTTAGAACTAGCGGGAAACATTCAGTACTTC
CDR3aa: CASSLELAGNIQYF

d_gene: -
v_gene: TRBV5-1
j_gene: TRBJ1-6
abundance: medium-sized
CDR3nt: TGCGCCAGCAGCCCTACAACATCTAATTCACCCCTCCACTTT
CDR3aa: CASSPTTSNSPLHF

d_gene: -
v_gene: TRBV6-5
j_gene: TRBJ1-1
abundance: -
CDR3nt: TGTGCCAGCAGTCTTAGGGTACTTACTGAAGCTTTCTTT
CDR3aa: CASSLRVLTEAFF

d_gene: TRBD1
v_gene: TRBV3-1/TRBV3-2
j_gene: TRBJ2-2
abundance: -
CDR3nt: TGTGCCAGCAGCTTCGACAGGGGTGGCGGGGAGCTGTTTTTT
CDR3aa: CASSFDRGGGELFF

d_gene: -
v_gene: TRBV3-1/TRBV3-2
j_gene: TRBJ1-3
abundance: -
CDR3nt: TGTGCCAGCAGCCGTGGCTCGGGCGGAAACACCATATATTTT
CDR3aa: CASSRGSGGNTIYF

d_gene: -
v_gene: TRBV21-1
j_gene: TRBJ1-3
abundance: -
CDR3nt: TGTGCCAGCTCTAACCGGACAGGATTCTCTGGAAACACCATATATTTT
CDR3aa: CASSNRTGFSGNTIYF

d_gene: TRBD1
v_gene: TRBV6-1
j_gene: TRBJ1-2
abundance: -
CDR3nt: TGTGCCAGCAGTGTCGATTTACAGGGGGCGAACTATGGCTACACCTTC
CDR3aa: CASSVDLQGANYGYTF

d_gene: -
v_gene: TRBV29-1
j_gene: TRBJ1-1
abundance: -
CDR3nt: TGCAGCGCTACGGGACTGATGAACACTGAAGCTTTCTTT
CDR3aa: CSATGLMNTEAFF

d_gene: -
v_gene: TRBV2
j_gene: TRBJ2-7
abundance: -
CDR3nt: TGTGCCAGCAGTGACAACGAGCAGTACTTC
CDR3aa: CASSDNEQYF

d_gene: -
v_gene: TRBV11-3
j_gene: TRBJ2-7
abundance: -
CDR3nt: TGTGCCAGCAGCTTAGGGCCGCCCGCCAGAGGCTACGAGCAGTACTTC
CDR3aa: CASSLGPPARGYEQYF

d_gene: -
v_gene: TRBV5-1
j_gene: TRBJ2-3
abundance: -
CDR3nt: TGCGCCAGCGGAGAGCGGACGGGAAGCACAGATACGCAGTATTTT
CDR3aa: CASGERTGSTDTQYF

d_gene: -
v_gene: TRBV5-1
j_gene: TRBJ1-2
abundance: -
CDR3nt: TGCGCCAGCATCGGACGGGTCGGGGGGAACTATGGCTACACCTTC
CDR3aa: CASIGRVGGNYGYTF

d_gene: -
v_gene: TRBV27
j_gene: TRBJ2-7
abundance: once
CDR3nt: TGTGCCAGCAGTTTTGAGGGCCGCGAGCAGTACTTC
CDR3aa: CASSFEGREQYF

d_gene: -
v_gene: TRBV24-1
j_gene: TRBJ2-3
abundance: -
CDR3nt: TGTGCCACCAGTGACCTGGCCACGGTCACAGATACGCAGTATTTT
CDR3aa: CATSDLATVTDTQYF